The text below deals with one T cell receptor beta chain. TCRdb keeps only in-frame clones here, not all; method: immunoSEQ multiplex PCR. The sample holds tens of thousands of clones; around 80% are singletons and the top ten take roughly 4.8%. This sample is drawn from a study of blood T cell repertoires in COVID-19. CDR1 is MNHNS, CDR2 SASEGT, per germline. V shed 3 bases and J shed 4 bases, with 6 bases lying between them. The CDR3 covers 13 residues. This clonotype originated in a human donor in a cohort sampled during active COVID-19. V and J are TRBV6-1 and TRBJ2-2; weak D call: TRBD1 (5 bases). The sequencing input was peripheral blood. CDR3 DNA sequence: TGTGCCAGCAGTGACAGGGTCACCGGGGAGCTGTTTTTT. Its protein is CASSDRVTGELFF.